One and the same sample provided the 20 T cell receptor beta chains below, sequenced in a study of T-cell memory formation after mild COVID-19. TCRdb re-derived calls from the 5' RACE reads in MiXCR, one entry per CDR3 protein. The sample gives almost 550,000 distinct CDR3 sequences, 20% of which show up once; around 13% is in the top ten. Material: PBMCs or a T cell subset sorted from them (not recorded which). The receptors originated from an adult woman who had mild COVID-19 (a few samples of this study predate the infection). Cell type and time point are not known.

This clonotype was detected only a few times. The chain carries TRBV12-3 or TRBV12-4 and TRBJ2-1, with 9 bases lining up with TRBD2. The CDR3 has 15 amino acids. Trimming cost V 0 bases and J 6 bases; bases outside gene matches: 3. CDR3 residues: CASSLAAGGANEQFF. CDR3 coding DNA: TGTGCCAGCAGTTTAGCAGCGGGGGGCGCCAATGAGCAGTTCTTC.

The J gene is TRBJ2-7, the V gene TRBV6-5; D possibly corresponds to TRBD2 (6 bases). Germline CDR1 MNHEY, CDR2 SVGAGI. The CDR3 has 14 residues. V gave up 1 base and J gave up 4 bases, with 11 bases separating them. The CDR3 DNA reads TGTGCCAGCAGTTACTGGGGGGACCATTACGAGCAGTACTTC. It codes for CASSYWGDHYEQYF.

This clonotype has a handful of counts. This chain uses TRBV12-3 or TRBV12-4 with TRBJ1-2; D ambiguous. The CDR3 has 12 residues. V was pared by 5 bases and J by 1 base, with 5 bases between. CDR3 nucleotide sequence: TGTGCCAGCAGTCCGGTTAACTATGGCTACACCTTC. Translating it yields CASSPVNYGYTF.

About this clonotype: Compared with germline, one end of the junction differs, possibly owing to a read error. This CDR3 is CASSQALSLLF. Written as DNA, the CDR3 is TGTGCCAGCAGCCAGGCGCTATCTCTCTTGTTT. This chain uses TRBV14 with TRBJ1-1, with D unclear. From germline, CDR1 is SGHDN and CDR2 FVKESK. There are 11 residues in the CDR3.

This clonotype was counted only a few times. This chain links TRBV5-1 with TRBJ2-1; D uncertain. Looked up from germline, CDR1 is SGHRS and CDR2 is YFSETQ. V was pared by 4 bases and J by 7 bases, with 18 bases between. The CDR3 spans 15 residues. CDR3 sequence (DNA): TGCGCCAGCAGCGACCTTGAGAGGCCCCCTAATGAGCAGTTCTTC. Translating it yields CASSDLERPPNEQFF.

The V call is TRBV2, the J call TRBJ2-5, with 13 bases identical to TRBD2. CDR1 is SNHLY and CDR2 is FYNNEI in the germline V gene. The ends lost 5 bases at V and 1 base at J; junction bases unmatched: 16. The CDR3 has 20 amino acids. CDR3 in DNA: TGTGCCAGCAGTCATCCGCTGTTTGGGACTAGCGGGGCACTCCAAGAGACCCAGTACTTC. Its translation: CASSHPLFGTSGALQETQYF.

In this sample, this clonotype turned up a few times. CDR3 in amino acids: CSARRLALPNEQFF. CDR3 in DNA: TGCAGTGCCCGACGACTAGCGCTTCCCAATGAGCAGTTCTTC. The chain employs TRBV20-1 and TRBJ2-1, with 8 bases lining up with TRBD2. This CDR3 spans 14 amino acids. J lost 6 bases, V lost 6 bases, and 10 bases had no gene match. CDR1 is DFQATT, CDR2 SNEGSKA, per germline (reference sequence).

This clonotype was detected only a few times. The V and J genes are TRBV29-1 and TRBJ1-2, with 8 bases fitting TRBD1. CDR1 SQVTM and CDR2 ANQGSEA come from the germline V gene. The CDR3 covers 13 residues. V shed 4 bases, J shed 7 bases, and the junction held 8 bases outside the gene matches. The CDR3 here is CSVGVDRGGGYTF. Written as DNA, the CDR3 is TGCAGCGTTGGGGTTGACAGGGGTGGTGGCTACACCTTC.

On this clonotype: The junction differs from germline at one of its ends, possibly a read error. The gene calls are TRBV12-3 or TRBV12-4 and TRBJ2-2; no firm D call. The CDR3 length is 15 residues. As DNA, the CDR3 is TGTCCCAGCAGTTTTCGGGCAGTCAACACCGGGGAGCTGTTTTTT. The encoded protein is CPSSFRAVNTGELFF.

The V call is TRBV27, the J call TRBJ1-2; tentatively, D is TRBD1 (5 bases). The CDR3 length is 14 residues. The germline V gene has CDR1 MNHEY and CDR2 SMNVEV (reference sequence). Between the trimmed V and J ends, which lost 2 bases and 4 bases, there was a span of 11 bases. The CDR3, as DNA: TGTGCCAGCAGTTTAATGGGGGACCCCTATGGCTACACCTTC. Residues: CASSLMGDPYGYTF.

The chain employs TRBV7-2 and TRBJ2-1; 8 bases agree with TRBD2. The CDR3 covers 14 residues. J gave up 6 bases and V 1 base, and 2 bases lay outside the gene matches. Per germline, CDR1 SGHTA and CDR2 FQGNSA. CDR3 nucleotide sequence: TGTGCCAGCAGCTTAGAGCGGGGGCGCAATGAGCAGTTCTTC. This translates into CASSLERGRNEQFF.

This clonotype was seen repeatedly, ten times or more. The chain is built from TRBV5-4 and TRBJ2-3; TRBD1 matches 9 bases. Germline V gives CDR1 SGHNT, CDR2 YYREEE (reference sequence). CDR3 length equals 14 residues. Trimming took 7 bases from V and 1 from J; bases not matched to a gene: 4. CDR3 in amino acids: CASRRDRGTDTQYF. The CDR3 bases are TGTGCCAGCCGCCGGGACAGGGGCACAGATACGCAGTATTTT.

This clonotype showed up just a few times. The chain carries TRBV27 and TRBJ2-2; the D gene is possibly TRBD1 (6 bases). The germline V and J ends were trimmed by 3 bases and 7 bases, with 18 bases remaining between them. Per the germline V gene, CDR1 is MNHEY and CDR2 is SMNVEV (reference sequence). This CDR3 is 16 amino acids long. CDR3 sequence reads: CASSFVNRARDGELFF. The CDR3 nucleotides are TGTGCCAGCAGTTTCGTGAACAGGGCTCGAGACGGGGAGCTGTTTTTT.

This chain connects TRBV19 to TRBJ2-7; possible D gene TRBD2, 7 bases. The V and J ends lost 8 bases and 1 base respectively, with 18 bases between them. CDR1 LNHDA and CDR2 SQIVND come from the germline V gene (reference sequence). The length of the CDR3 is 15 residues. The CDR3 region is CASQPTGGQSYEQYF. Written as DNA, the CDR3 is TGTGCCAGTCAACCAACCGGGGGGCAGTCCTACGAGCAGTACTTC.

This chain connects TRBV5-1 to TRBJ2-2, with D tentatively TRBD2 (6 bases). Per germline, CDR1 SGHRS and CDR2 YFSETQ. The CDR3 runs 16 residues. Deletions cut 4 bases from V and 2 bases from J, with 15 bases between. This chain's CDR3 is CASSPGGRYNTGELFF. CDR3 in DNA: TGCGCCAGCAGCCCCGGGGGACGCTACAACACCGGGGAGCTGTTTTTT. Combining the CDR3 with reference TRBV5-1 and TRBJ2-2 gives the whole variable domain KAGVTQTPRYLIKTRGQQVTLSCSPISGHRSVSWYQQTPGQGLQFLFEYFSETQRNKGNFPGRFSGRQFSNSRSEMNVSTLELGDSALYLCASSPGGRYNTGELFFGEGSRLTVL.

This chain uses TRBV6-5 with TRBJ2-5; the D is unclear. Germline V gene lookup returns CDR1 MNHEY and CDR2 SVGAGI. With 4 bases removed from V and 1 base from J, the gap between germline ends came to 13 bases. The CDR3 covers 15 residues. The CDR3 loop is CASSLRGIGQETQYF. The CDR3 DNA follows: TGTGCCAGCAGTTTACGTGGTATTGGCCAAGAGACCCAGTACTTC.

The chain has TRBV6-2 or TRBV6-3 and TRBJ2-7; D remains ambiguous. The germline V gene encodes CDR1 MNHEY and CDR2 SVGEGT. The CDR3 sequence is 13 residues long. V was pared by 7 bases and J by 0 bases, with 10 bases between. The CDR3 bases are TGTGCCAGCATAGAGACGGACTCCTACGAGCAGTACTTC. Amino acids: CASIETDSYEQYF.

The rearrangement links TRBV7-7 to TRBJ2-1; D is perhaps TRBD2 (6 bases). The V gene's germline CDR1 is SSHAT and CDR2 FNYEAQ (reference sequence). Trimming removed 5 bases from V and 7 bases from J, with 15 bases in between. This CDR3 contains 14 residues. DNA for the CDR3: TGTGCCAGCAGCCCGGACCCTGGGGGGAATGAGCAGTTCTTC. This encodes CASSPDPGGNEQFF.

The chain joins TRBV25-1 to TRBJ1-1, with D uncertain. Germline assignment: CDR1 MGHDK and CDR2 SYGVNS. This CDR3 region has 11 residues. Trimming took 4 bases from V and 9 from J, leaving 9 bases between them. The CDR3 loop reads CASSVATKAFF. CDR3 nucleotide sequence: TGTGCCAGCAGTGTGGCTACCAAAGCTTTCTTT.

This clonotype was recorded a few times. The CDR3 loop is CSVETLRAGGIYEQYF. The DNA of the CDR3 is TGCAGCGTTGAAACCCTCAGGGCGGGAGGGATTTACGAGCAGTACTTC. This chain joins TRBV29-1 and TRBJ2-7; 9 positions agree with TRBD2. CDR1 is SQVTM, CDR2 ANQGSEA, per germline. This CDR3 region has 16 residues. V lost 2 bases to trimming and J lost 4 bases; unmatched junction nucleotides: 12.